This record covers a single T cell receptor beta chain. Trimming removed 0 bases at V and 3 bases at J, with 10 bases between. CDR3 size: 14 residues. Germline lookup yields CDR1 SGHNT and CDR2 YYREEE (reference sequence). The sample originates from a study of blood T cell repertoires in COVID-19. The wider study: COVID-19 samples collected from the United States, Italy and Spain covered acute and convalescent phases. From T cells, B-cell-depleted T cells, or PBMCs came the material, which was cDNA or gDNA.

In the authors' workflow: Estimates of nucleated cell counts were drawn from the amplification of reference gene primers. Generated by immunoSEQ multiplex PCR, the TCRdb table keeps only in-frame clones and is missing some. V and J calls and clone size are as listed in that table; D and trimming were resolved from the DNA. The sample carries roughly 670,000 clones, approximately 90% recorded once. This sequence originates from a woman younger than 35 with acute or convalescent COVID-19. The chain has TRBV5-4 and TRBJ2-7; D is undetermined. Input material: peripheral blood. CDR3 DNA sequence: TGTGCCAGCAGCTTGGGGCTAGAAGGCTACGAGCAGTACTTC. It yields the protein CASSLGLEGYEQYF.